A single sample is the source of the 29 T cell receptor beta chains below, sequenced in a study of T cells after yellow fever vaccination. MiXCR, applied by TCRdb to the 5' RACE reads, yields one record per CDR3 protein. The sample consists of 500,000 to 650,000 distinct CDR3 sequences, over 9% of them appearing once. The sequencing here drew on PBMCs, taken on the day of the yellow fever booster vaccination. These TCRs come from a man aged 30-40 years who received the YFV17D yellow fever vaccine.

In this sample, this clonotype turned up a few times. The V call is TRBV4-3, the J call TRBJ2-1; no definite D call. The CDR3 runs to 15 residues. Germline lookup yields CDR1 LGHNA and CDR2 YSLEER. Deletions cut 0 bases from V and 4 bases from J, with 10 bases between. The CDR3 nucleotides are TGCGCCAGCAGCCAAGAGGTCGGCCGTTACAATGAGCAGTTCTTC. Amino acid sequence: CASSQEVGRYNEQFF.

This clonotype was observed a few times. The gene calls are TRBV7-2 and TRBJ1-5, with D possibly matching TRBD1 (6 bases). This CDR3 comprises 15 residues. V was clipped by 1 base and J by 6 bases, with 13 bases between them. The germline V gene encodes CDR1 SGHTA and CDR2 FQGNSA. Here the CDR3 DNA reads TGTGCCAGCAGCTTAGTGGTCGCAGGGGTTCAGCCCCAGCATTTT. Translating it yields CASSLVVAGVQPQHF.

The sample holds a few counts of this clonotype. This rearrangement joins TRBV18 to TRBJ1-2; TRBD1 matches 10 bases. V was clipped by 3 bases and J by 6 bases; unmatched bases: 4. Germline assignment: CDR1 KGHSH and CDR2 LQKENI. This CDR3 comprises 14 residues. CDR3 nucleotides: TGTGCCAGCTCACCCGACAGGGGGCTTGATGGCTACACCTTC. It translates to CASSPDRGLDGYTF. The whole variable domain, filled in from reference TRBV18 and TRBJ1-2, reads NAGVMQNPRHLVRRRGQEARLRCSPMKGHSHVYWYRQLPEEGLKFMVYLQKENIIDESGMPKERFSAEFPKEGPSILRIQQVVRGDSAAYFCASSPDRGLDGYTFGSGTRLTVV.

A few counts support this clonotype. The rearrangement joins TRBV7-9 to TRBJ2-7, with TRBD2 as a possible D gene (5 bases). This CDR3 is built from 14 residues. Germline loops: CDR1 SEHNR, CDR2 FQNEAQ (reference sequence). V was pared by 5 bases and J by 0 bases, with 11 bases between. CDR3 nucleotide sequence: TGTGCCAGCAGCGAGAGGGCAGTCTCCTACGAGCAGTACTTC. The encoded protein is CASSERAVSYEQYF.

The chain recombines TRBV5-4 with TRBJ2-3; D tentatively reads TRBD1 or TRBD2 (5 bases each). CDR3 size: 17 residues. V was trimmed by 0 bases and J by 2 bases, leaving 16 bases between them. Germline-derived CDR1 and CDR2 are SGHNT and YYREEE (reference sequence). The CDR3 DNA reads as TGTGCCAGCAGCTTGGTCGGGGCGAAGGGGCCCACAGATACGCAGTATTTT. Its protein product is CASSLVGAKGPTDTQYF.

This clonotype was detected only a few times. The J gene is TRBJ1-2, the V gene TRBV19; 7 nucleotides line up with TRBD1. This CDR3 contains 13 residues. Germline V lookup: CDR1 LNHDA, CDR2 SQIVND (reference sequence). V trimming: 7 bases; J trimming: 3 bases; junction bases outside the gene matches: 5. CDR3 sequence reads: CASNPTGHYGYTF. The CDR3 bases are TGTGCCAGTAACCCGACAGGGCACTATGGCTACACCTTC.

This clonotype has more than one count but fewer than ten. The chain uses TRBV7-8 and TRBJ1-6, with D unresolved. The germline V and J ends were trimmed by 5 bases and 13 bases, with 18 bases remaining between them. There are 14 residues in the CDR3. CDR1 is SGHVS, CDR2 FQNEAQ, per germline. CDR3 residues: CASSPSRVGWPLHF. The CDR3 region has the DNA TGTGCCAGCAGCCCCTCACGTGTGGGATGGCCCCTCCACTTT.

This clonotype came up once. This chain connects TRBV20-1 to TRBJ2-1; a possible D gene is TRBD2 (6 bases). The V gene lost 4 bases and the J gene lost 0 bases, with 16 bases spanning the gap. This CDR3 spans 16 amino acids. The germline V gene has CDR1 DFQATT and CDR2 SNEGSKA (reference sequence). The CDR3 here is CSAILRGKSSYNEQFF. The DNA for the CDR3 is TGCAGTGCTATTCTCCGCGGGAAGTCCTCCTACAATGAGCAGTTCTTC.

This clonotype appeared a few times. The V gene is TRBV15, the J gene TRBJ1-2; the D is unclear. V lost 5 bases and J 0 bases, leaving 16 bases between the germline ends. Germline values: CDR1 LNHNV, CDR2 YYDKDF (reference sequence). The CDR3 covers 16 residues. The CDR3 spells CATSSRKGKTNYGYTF. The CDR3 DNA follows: TGTGCCACCAGCTCCCGAAAGGGAAAGACTAACTATGGCTACACCTTC.

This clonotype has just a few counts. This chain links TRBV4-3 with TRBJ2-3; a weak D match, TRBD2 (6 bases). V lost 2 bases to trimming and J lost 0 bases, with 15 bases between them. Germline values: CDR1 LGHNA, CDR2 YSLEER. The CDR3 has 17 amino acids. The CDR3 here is CASSQRPRESSTDTQYF. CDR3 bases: TGCGCCAGCAGCCAACGTCCACGGGAGTCTAGCACAGATACGCAGTATTTT.

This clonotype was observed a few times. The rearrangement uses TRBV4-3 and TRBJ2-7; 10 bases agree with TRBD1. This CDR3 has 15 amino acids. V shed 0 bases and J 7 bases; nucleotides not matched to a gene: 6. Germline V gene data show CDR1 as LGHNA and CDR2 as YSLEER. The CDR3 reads CASSQDPGTGVEQYF. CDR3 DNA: TGCGCCAGCAGCCAAGACCCCGGGACAGGGGTTGAGCAGTACTTC.

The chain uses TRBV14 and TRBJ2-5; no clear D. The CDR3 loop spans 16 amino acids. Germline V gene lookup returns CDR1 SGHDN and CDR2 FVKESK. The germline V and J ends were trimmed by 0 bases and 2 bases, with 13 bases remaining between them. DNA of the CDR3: TGTGCCAGCAGCCAAGATAGGTGGTCCCAGCAAGAGACCCAGTACTTC. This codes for CASSQDRWSQQETQYF.

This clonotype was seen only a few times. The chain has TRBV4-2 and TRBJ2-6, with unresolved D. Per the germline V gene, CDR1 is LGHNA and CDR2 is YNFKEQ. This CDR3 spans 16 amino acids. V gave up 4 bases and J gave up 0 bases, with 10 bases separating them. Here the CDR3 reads CASSLYRDSGANVLTF. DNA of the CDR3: TGTGCCAGCAGCCTTTATAGGGACTCTGGGGCCAACGTCCTGACTTTC.

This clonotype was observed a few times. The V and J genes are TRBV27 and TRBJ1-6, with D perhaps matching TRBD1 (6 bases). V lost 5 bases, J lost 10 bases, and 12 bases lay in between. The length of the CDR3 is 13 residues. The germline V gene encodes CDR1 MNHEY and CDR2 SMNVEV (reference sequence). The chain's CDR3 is CASSLTGYSPLHF. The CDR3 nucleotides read TGTGCCAGCAGTCTAACAGGGTACTCACCCCTCCACTTT.

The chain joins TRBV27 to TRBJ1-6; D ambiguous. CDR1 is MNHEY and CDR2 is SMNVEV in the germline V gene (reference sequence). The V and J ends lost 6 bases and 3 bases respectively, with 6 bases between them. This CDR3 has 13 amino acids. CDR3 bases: TGTGCCAGCAGGGGATACTATAATTCACCCCTCCACTTT. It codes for CASRGYYNSPLHF.

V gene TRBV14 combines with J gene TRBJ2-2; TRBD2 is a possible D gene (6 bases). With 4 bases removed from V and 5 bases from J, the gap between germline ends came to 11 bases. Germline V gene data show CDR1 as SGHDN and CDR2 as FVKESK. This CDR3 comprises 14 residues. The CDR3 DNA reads TGTGCCAGCAGCCGAAATAGCGGAACCGGGGAGCTGTTTTTT. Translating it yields CASSRNSGTGELFF.

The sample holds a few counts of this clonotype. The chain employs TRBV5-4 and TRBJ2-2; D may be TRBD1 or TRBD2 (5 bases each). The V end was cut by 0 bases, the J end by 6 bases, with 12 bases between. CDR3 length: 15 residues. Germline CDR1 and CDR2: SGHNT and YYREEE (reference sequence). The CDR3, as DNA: TGTGCCAGCAGCTTGGTTGGGACCGCAGCCGGGGAGCTGTTTTTT. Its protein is CASSLVGTAAGELFF.

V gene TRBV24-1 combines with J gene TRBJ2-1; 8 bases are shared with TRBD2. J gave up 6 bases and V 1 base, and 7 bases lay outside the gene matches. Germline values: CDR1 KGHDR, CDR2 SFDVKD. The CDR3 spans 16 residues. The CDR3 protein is CATSDLTSGSLNEQFF. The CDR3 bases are TGTGCCACCAGTGATTTAACGAGCGGGAGTCTCAATGAGCAGTTCTTC.

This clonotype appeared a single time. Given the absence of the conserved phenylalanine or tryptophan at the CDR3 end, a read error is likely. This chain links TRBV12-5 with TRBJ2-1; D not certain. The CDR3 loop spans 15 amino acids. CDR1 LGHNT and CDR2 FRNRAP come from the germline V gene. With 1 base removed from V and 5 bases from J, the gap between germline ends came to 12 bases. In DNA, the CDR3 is TGTGCTAGTGGTTTGGGCGCCTCCCCACACAATGAGCAGTTCTAC. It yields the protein CASGLGASPHNEQFY.

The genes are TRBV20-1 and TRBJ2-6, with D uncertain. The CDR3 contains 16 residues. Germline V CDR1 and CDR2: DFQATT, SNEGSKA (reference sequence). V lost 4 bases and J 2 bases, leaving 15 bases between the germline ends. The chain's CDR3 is CSANAAPSAGANVLTF. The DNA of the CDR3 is TGCAGTGCTAATGCAGCACCCAGTGCTGGGGCCAACGTCCTGACTTTC.

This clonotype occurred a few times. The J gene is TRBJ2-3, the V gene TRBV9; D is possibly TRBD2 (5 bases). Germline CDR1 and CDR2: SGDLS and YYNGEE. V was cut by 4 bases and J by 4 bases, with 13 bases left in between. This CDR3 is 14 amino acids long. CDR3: CASSPRRVADTQYF. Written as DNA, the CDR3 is TGTGCCAGCAGCCCCCGGCGGGTAGCAGATACGCAGTATTTT. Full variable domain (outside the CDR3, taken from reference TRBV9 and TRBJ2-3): DSGVTQTPKHLITATGQRVTLRCSPRSGDLSVYWYQQSLDQGLQFLIQYYNGEERAKGNILERFSAQQFPDLHSELNLSSLELGDSALYFCASSPRRVADTQYFGPGTRLTVL.

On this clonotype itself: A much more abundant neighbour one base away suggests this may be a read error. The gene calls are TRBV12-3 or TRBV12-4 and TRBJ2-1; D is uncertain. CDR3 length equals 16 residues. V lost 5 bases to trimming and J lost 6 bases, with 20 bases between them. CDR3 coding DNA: TGTGCCAGCAGTGTCCCACAACCGCCGTATTTCAATGAGCAGTTCTTC. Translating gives CASSVPQPPYFNEQFF.

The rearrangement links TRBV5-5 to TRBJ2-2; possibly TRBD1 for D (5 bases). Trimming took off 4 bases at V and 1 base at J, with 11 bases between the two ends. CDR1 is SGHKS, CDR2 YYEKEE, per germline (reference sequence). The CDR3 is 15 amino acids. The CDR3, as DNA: TGTGCCAGCAGCGTTGGACACGTGAACACCGGGGAGCTGTTTTTT. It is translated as CASSVGHVNTGELFF.

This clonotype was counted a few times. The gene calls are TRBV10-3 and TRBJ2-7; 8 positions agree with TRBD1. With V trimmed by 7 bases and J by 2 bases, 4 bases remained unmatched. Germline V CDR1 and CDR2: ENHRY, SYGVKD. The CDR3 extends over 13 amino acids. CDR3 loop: CAIMETGAYEQYF. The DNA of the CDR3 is TGTGCCATCATGGAGACAGGGGCCTACGAGCAGTACTTC.

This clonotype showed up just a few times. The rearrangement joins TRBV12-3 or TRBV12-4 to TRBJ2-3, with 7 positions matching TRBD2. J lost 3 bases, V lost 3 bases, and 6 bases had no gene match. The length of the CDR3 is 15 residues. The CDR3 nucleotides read TGTGCCAGCAGTTTTTATGGCGGGAGAACAGATACGCAGTATTTT. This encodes CASSFYGGRTDTQYF.

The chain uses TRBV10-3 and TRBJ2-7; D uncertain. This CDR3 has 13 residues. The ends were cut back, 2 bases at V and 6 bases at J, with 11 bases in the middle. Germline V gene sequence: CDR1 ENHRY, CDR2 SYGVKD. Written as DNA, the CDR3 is TGTGCCATCAGTGAGGCATCCCGCTCCGAGCAGTACTTC. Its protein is CAISEASRSEQYF.

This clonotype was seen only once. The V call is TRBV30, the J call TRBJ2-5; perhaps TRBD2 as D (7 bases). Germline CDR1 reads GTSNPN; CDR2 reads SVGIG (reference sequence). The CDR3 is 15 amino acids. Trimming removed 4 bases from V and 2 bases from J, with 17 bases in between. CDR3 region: CAWNRGGRGQETQYF. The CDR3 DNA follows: TGTGCCTGGAATCGGGGAGGGAGGGGGCAAGAGACCCAGTACTTC.

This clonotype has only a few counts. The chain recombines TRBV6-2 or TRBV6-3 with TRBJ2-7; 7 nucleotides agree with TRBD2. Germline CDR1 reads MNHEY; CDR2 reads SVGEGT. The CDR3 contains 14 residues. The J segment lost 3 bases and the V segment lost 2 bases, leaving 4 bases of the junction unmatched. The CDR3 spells CASSYGGGYYEQYF. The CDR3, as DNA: TGTGCCAGCAGTTACGGCGGGGGATACTACGAGCAGTACTTC.

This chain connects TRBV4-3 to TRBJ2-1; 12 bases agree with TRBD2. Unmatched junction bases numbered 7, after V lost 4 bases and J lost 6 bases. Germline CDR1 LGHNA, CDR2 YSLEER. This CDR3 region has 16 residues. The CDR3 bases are TGCGCCAGCAGCCTCTCGGGACTAGCGGGCTCCAATGAGCAGTTCTTC. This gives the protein CASSLSGLAGSNEQFF.